This T cell receptor beta chain was recorded in a study of PD-1 blockade in mismatch repair-deficient tumors. Turning to the study itself: Enrolled about 2013-2017, patients had progressing, pretreated mismatch repair-deficient cancers of around 12 types.

Some clones are missing from TCRdb's copy, which holds only in-frame ones; the method was immunoSEQ multiplex PCR. The table records more than 20,000 clones, 84% of them present only once. Every patient had mismatch repair deficiency by PCR or immunohistochemistry. TCR sequencing covered a few patients who responded to pembrolizumab. General study results and limits: Rapid post-treatment expansion, then contraction, generally preceding radiologic response, marked tumor-resident clones.

Note on this clone: The antigen remains undetermined.

The sequencing here drew on peripheral blood, taken 2 weeks after starting pembrolizumab. The source is an adult with mismatch repair-deficient cancer.

The CDR3 region is CASSEDDVAWTSDYNEQFF. The CDR3, as DNA: TGTGCCAGCAGTGAAGATGATGTAGCTTGGACTAGCGACTACAATGAGCAGTTCTTC. J is TRBJ2-1 and V is TRBV6-1, with TRBD2 matching over 9 bases. This CDR3 spans 19 amino acids. With 1 base clipped from V and 3 bases from J, the junction kept 13 bases outside the gene matches. Germline V gives CDR1 MNHNS, CDR2 SASEGT.